The next 26 T cell receptor beta chains were all read from a single sample in a study of blood T cell repertoires in COVID-19. Using immunoSEQ multiplex PCR, the repertoire was profiled, and TCRdb retains in-frame clones only, with some absent. The sample carries around 250,000 clones, about four fifths recorded once. The sample comprised peripheral blood. The receptors shown here come from a man aged 30-40 years who had recovered from COVID-19.

V is TRBV5-1 and J is TRBJ2-5; D possibly corresponds to TRBD1 (6 bases). Trimming pared 0 bases from V and 0 bases from J, leaving 12 bases between. This CDR3 region has 16 residues. Germline loops: CDR1 SGHRS, CDR2 YFSETQ. The CDR3 protein is CASSLGQALYQETQYF. The CDR3 coding sequence is TGCGCCAGCAGCTTGGGACAGGCTTTGTACCAAGAGACCCAGTACTTC.

This clone was seen just once. The chain employs TRBV28 and TRBJ2-7; TRBD2 might be the D (6 bases). Germline CDR1 reads MDHEN; CDR2 reads SYDVKM. Trimming removed 1 base at V and 5 bases at J, with 15 bases between. The CDR3 runs 15 residues. DNA for the CDR3: TGTGCCAGCAGTTTATCTAGGGAGGTAGGAGACGAGCAGTACGTC. This codes for CASSLSREVGDEQYV.

This clone was observed at least ten times. This chain connects TRBV5-5 to TRBJ1-5, with D tentatively TRBD1 (5 bases). With 2 bases removed from V and 2 bases from J, the gap between germline ends came to 8 bases. Germline CDR1 SGHKS, CDR2 YYEKEE (reference sequence). CDR3 length equals 14 residues. CDR3 sequence (DNA): TGTGCCAGCAGCTTTGAAGGGGGCAATCAGCCCCAGCATTTT. Translated: CASSFEGGNQPQHF.

CDR3 nucleotides: TGTGCCAGCAGCCAAGGCTACCACACCGGGGAGCTGTTTTTT. Encoded protein: CASSQGYHTGELFF. This chain links TRBV3-1 (or the pseudogene TRBV3-2) with TRBJ2-2; D gene unclear. The germline V and J ends were trimmed by 1 base and 3 bases, with 6 bases remaining between them. The germline V gene has CDR1 LGHDT and CDR2 YNNKEL (reference sequence). The CDR3 has 14 amino acids.

This rearrangement joins TRBV5-1 to TRBJ2-2; 8 positions agree with TRBD2. The germline V gene has CDR1 SGHRS and CDR2 YFSETQ. With V trimmed by 1 base and J by 4 bases, 18 bases remained unmatched. The CDR3 is 20 residues long. CDR3 sequence reads: CASSLKLPSGRGRSTGELFF. The CDR3 nucleotides are TGCGCCAGCAGCTTGAAGTTACCTAGCGGGCGGGGGCGGAGCACCGGGGAGCTGTTTTTT. Variable domain in full (rest from reference TRBV5-1 and TRBJ2-2): KAGVTQTPRYLIKTRGQQVTLSCSPISGHRSVSWYQQTPGQGLQFLFEYFSETQRNKGNFPGRFSGRQFSNSRSEMNVSTLELGDSALYLCASSLKLPSGRGRSTGELFFGEGSRLTVL.

V is TRBV28 and J is TRBJ2-5; perhaps TRBD1 as D (6 bases). This CDR3 is built from 14 residues. Looked up from germline, CDR1 is MDHEN and CDR2 is SYDVKM. Trimming pared 5 bases from V and 0 bases from J, leaving 10 bases between. This CDR3 is CASSERQDQETQYF. The DNA for the CDR3 is TGTGCCAGCAGTGAGAGACAGGACCAAGAGACCCAGTACTTC. The complete variable domain, with remaining parts taken from reference TRBV28 and TRBJ2-5, reads DVKVTQSSRYLVKRTGEKVFLECVQDMDHENMFWYRQDPGLGLRLIYFSYDVKMKEKGDIPEGYSVSREKKERFSLILESASTNQTSMYLCASSERQDQETQYFGPGTRLLVL.

This chain uses TRBV7-9 with TRBJ2-5, with 7 positions matching TRBD2. The CDR3 has 15 amino acids. The V gene end was trimmed by 4 bases and the J gene end by 3 bases; junction bases not matched to a gene: 8. Germline V gives CDR1 SEHNR, CDR2 FQNEAQ (reference sequence). This CDR3 reads CASSYTGGSEETQYF. The CDR3 region has the DNA TGTGCCAGCAGCTATACGGGGGGAAGCGAAGAGACCCAGTACTTC.

The chain has TRBV19 and TRBJ1-6, with D unresolved. The ends were cut back, 7 bases at V and 0 bases at J, with 7 bases in the middle. The CDR3 is made up of 14 amino acids. Germline V lookup: CDR1 LNHDA, CDR2 SQIVND (reference sequence). The CDR3 bases are TGTGCCAGTATGGTGAGCTCCTATAATTCACCCCTCCACTTT. This codes for CASMVSSYNSPLHF.

The rearrangement joins TRBV2 to TRBJ2-2; 9 bases match TRBD2. V shed 6 bases, J shed 4 bases, and the junction held 9 bases outside the gene matches. The CDR3 totals 16 residues. CDR1 SNHLY and CDR2 FYNNEI come from the germline V gene. The CDR3 spells CASRGISGGLTGELFF. As DNA, the CDR3 is TGTGCCAGCAGGGGGATCAGCGGGGGGCTCACCGGGGAGCTGTTTTTT.

J is TRBJ2-5 and V is TRBV19; weak D call: TRBD1 (5 bases). Germline V gene lookup returns CDR1 LNHDA and CDR2 SQIVND (reference sequence). The length of the CDR3 is 14 residues. The V gene lost 4 bases and the J gene lost 4 bases, with 13 bases spanning the gap. CDR3 in amino acids: CASSRGDGAETQYF. CDR3 DNA sequence: TGTGCCAGTAGTAGGGGCGATGGGGCAGAGACCCAGTACTTC.

The V gene is TRBV29-1, the J gene TRBJ1-1; 9 nucleotides line up with TRBD1. In germline, CDR1 is SQVTM, CDR2 ANQGSEA. There are 14 residues in the CDR3. V lost 5 bases, J lost 3 bases, and 7 bases stayed unmatched. The CDR3 nucleotides are TGCAGCGTTCTGGACAGGGGCGAATACACTGAAGCTTTCTTT. Translated, it gives CSVLDRGEYTEAFF.

The chain carries TRBV5-6 and TRBJ2-5; 8 bases are shared with TRBD1. Trimming took 4 bases from V and 3 from J; bases not matched to a gene: 11. CDR1 is SGHDT, CDR2 YYEEEE, per germline. This CDR3 has 16 residues. This chain's CDR3 is CASSPDRGYGEETQYF. DNA for the CDR3: TGTGCCAGCAGCCCAGACAGGGGTTATGGGGAAGAGACCCAGTACTTC.

The chain is built from TRBV7-9 and TRBJ1-2, with D tentatively TRBD1 (6 bases). The germline CDR1 and CDR2 sequences are SEHNR and FQNEAQ (reference sequence). The V and J ends lost 5 bases and 8 bases respectively, with 18 bases between them. The length of the CDR3 is 14 residues. CDR3 residues: CASSKGQSDWGYTF. As DNA, the CDR3 is TGTGCCAGCAGCAAGGGACAATCAGACTGGGGCTACACCTTC.

The rearrangement links TRBV6-5 to TRBJ2-7; TRBD1 might be the D (6 bases). In germline, CDR1 is MNHEY, CDR2 SVGAGI. CDR3 size: 12 residues. V shed 10 bases and J shed 2 bases, with 12 bases lying between them. The CDR3: CATLSGAYEQYF. Written as DNA, the CDR3 is TGTGCCACCCTTTCAGGGGCCTACGAGCAGTACTTC.

The genes are TRBV11-2 and TRBJ2-3; D remains unclear. CDR3 length: 12 amino acids. Germline V gene sequence: CDR1 SGHAT, CDR2 FQNNGV. Trimming left V 3 bases short and J 5 bases short, with 6 bases between. The CDR3 sequence: CASSLAEDTQYF. Here the CDR3 DNA reads TGTGCCAGCAGCTTGGCCGAAGATACGCAGTATTTT.

This sequence joins TRBV6-5 and TRBJ1-1; D not certain. This CDR3 contains 16 residues. The germline V gene encodes CDR1 MNHEY and CDR2 SVGAGI. V was shortened by 0 bases and J by 0 bases, with 11 bases between the two germline ends. The CDR3 nucleotides read TGTGCCAGCAGTTACTCGGCAGTCATCATGAACACTGAAGCTTTCTTT. Its protein product is CASSYSAVIMNTEAFF.

The V gene is TRBV5-1, the J gene TRBJ1-1, with D unresolved. Trimming shortened V by 0 bases and J by 4 bases, and 13 bases separated the two germline ends. The CDR3 is 15 residues long. Per germline, CDR1 SGHRS and CDR2 YFSETQ. CDR3 protein: CASSLAGSMGTEAFF. In DNA form, the CDR3 reads TGCGCCAGCAGCTTGGCGGGGTCCATGGGCACTGAAGCTTTCTTT.

The chain employs TRBV9 and TRBJ1-4, with TRBD1 as a possible D gene (6 bases). Trimming left V 3 bases short and J 8 bases short, with 20 bases between. From germline, CDR1 is SGDLS and CDR2 YYNGEE. CDR3 length equals 16 residues. CDR3 DNA: TGTGCCAGCAGCGCCCCCCCGGGGGGCTTCGAAGAAAAACTGTTTTTT. Amino acids: CASSAPPGGFEEKLFF.

V and J are TRBV19 and TRBJ2-3, with TRBD1 identical over 7 bases. The V segment lost 1 base and the J segment 4 bases; nucleotides outside the gene matches: 2. Germline lookup yields CDR1 LNHDA and CDR2 SQIVND (reference sequence). CDR3 size: 14 residues. As DNA, the CDR3 is TGTGCCAGTAGTATAGGACAGGGCGCAGATACGCAGTATTTT. Translated, it gives CASSIGQGADTQYF. The full variable domain, with the rest looked up from reference TRBV19 and TRBJ2-3, is DGGITQSPKYLFRKEGQNVTLSCEQNLNHDAMYWYRQDPGQGLRLIYYSQIVNDFQKGDIAEGYSVSREKKESFPLTVTSAQKNPTAFYLCASSIGQGADTQYFGPGTRLTVL.

V is TRBV6-1 and J is TRBJ1-4; 9 bases line up with TRBD1. The CDR3 runs 15 residues. Trimming removed 2 bases from V and 8 bases from J; junction bases left unmatched: 6. Germline V gene data show CDR1 as MNHNS and CDR2 as SASEGT. The CDR3 DNA follows: TGTGCCAGCAGTGAAATGGGACAGGGTTCCGAAAAACTGTTTTTT. Translation: CASSEMGQGSEKLFF.

This clone has a handful of counts. The V call is TRBV5-1, the J call TRBJ2-2; TRBD2 matches at 11 bases. With V trimmed by 3 bases and J by 4 bases, 8 bases remained unmatched. The germline gives CDR1 SGHRS, CDR2 YFSETQ. This CDR3 is 17 amino acids long. Written as DNA, the CDR3 is TGCGCCAGCAGCTCCGGGACTAGCGGCGCGGGCACCGGGGAGCTGTTTTTT. Its protein is CASSSGTSGAGTGELFF.

The rearrangement links TRBV7-8 to TRBJ2-2; TRBD2 matches at 8 bases. The ends lost 4 bases at V and 7 bases at J; junction bases unmatched: 14. The CDR3 loop spans 17 amino acids. CDR1 and CDR2 (germline): SGHVS, FQNEAQ. The CDR3 DNA sequence: TGTGCCAGCAGCTCACAGAACCCGGGACTAGTGGACGGGGAGCTGTTTTTT. This gives the protein CASSSQNPGLVDGELFF. Variable domain in full (rest from reference TRBV7-8 and TRBJ2-2): GAGVSQSPRYKVAKRGQDVALRCDPISGHVSLFWYQQALGQGPEFLTYFQNEAQLDKSGLPSDRFFAERPEGSVSTLKIQRTQQEDSAVYLCASSSQNPGLVDGELFFGEGSRLTVL.

The gene calls are TRBV5-1 and TRBJ1-1; 7 positions match TRBD1. In germline, CDR1 is SGHRS, CDR2 YFSETQ. V lost 4 bases, J lost 3 bases, and 3 bases stayed unmatched. The CDR3 runs 13 residues. Here the CDR3 DNA reads TGCGCCAGCAGCGTGACAGGGTACACTGAAGCTTTCTTT. As protein: CASSVTGYTEAFF.

In its sample, this clone was seen a few times. The chain employs TRBV29-1 and TRBJ1-1; 8 positions match TRBD1. CDR1 and CDR2 (germline): SQVTM, ANQGSEA. The CDR3 sequence is 13 residues long. Unmatched junction bases numbered 1, after V lost 4 bases and J lost 0 bases. This CDR3 reads CSVGTGMNTEAFF. CDR3 DNA: TGCAGCGTTGGGACAGGGATGAACACTGAAGCTTTCTTT.

The gene calls are TRBV29-1 and TRBJ2-5; TRBD1 is a possible D gene (6 bases). Germline V gives CDR1 SQVTM, CDR2 ANQGSEA. The CDR3 sequence is 13 residues long. CDR3 loop: CSAGRGNGETQYF. The CDR3 DNA is TGCAGTGCCGGTAGGGGGAATGGTGAGACCCAGTACTTC.

The chain links TRBV6-5 to TRBJ2-2, with 11 bases that match TRBD1. V lost 7 bases and J lost 6; bases outside the gene matches: 7. Germline V lookup: CDR1 MNHEY, CDR2 SVGAGI. The length of the CDR3 is 15 residues. CDR3 amino acids: CASTLDRGRSGELFF. As DNA, the CDR3 is TGTGCCAGCACGCTGGACAGGGGGCGATCCGGGGAGCTGTTTTTT.